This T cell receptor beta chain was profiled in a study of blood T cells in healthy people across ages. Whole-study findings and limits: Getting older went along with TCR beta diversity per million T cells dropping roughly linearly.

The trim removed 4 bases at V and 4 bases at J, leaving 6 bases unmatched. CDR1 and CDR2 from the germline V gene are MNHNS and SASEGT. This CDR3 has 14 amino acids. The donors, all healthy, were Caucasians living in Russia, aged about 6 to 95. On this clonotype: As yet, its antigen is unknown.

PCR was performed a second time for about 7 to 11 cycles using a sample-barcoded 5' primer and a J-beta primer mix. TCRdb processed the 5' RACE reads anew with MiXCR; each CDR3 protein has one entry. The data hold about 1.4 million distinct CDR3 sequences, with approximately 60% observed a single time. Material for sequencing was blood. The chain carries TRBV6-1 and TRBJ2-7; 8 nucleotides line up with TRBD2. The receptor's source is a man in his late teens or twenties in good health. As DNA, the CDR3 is TGTGCCAGCAGTGCGGGACTAGAAGGGTACGAGCAGTACTTC. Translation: CASSAGLEGYEQYF.